This T cell receptor beta chain was recovered during a study of T-cell reconstitution after alpha-beta-depleted transplantation in children. The germline gives CDR1 MNHEY, CDR2 SVGAGI. Trimming removed 0 bases from V and 3 bases from J, with 9 bases in between. The CDR3 is made up of 14 amino acids. Library preparation (for TCRbeta) was performed with unique molecular identifiers. TCRdb passed the PCR reads through MiXCR, listing each CDR3 protein once. Of 200,000 to 250,000 distinct CDR3 sequences detected, about 11% appear once; the ten largest clones hold about 2.4%. This clonotype occurred many times.

The chain has TRBV6-5 and TRBJ2-7; D possibly matches TRBD1 or TRBD2 (5 bases each). This receptor was identified in a human donor who donated a stem cell graft to a child with acute lymphoblastic leukemia. Sequenced here: PBMCs from the stem cell graft donor, sampled from the stem cell graft. Here the CDR3 DNA reads TGTGCCAGCAGTTACTCGAGGGGAAACTACGAGCAGTACTTC. Its protein is CASSYSRGNYEQYF.